A single count supports the clone carrying this T cell receptor (beta chain). Its cognate antigen is unknown. A single record per CDR3 protein comes from TCRdb applying MiXCR to the reads. The repertoire consists of approximately 470,000 distinct CDR3 sequences, with about two fifths occurring once and the leading ten covering around two fifths. This specimen belongs to a study of T cell repertoires in cytomegalovirus infection. This receptor was identified in a human donor in good health (CMV status not recorded). Some clones in this sample may be carry-over from other donors' samples. The source material was cultured PBMCs, sampled from culture after CMV antigen stimulation.

CDR3 bases: TGTGCCAGCAGTTTATCGGACAGGGGGTTGGGGACAGATACGCAGTATTTT. It specifies CASSLSDRGLGTDTQYF. This chain uses TRBV27 with TRBJ2-3; 10 nucleotides align to TRBD1. After removal of 0 bases from V and 3 bases from J, the junction contained 6 bases not matched to a gene. Germline values: CDR1 MNHEY, CDR2 SMNVEV (reference sequence). This CDR3 spans 17 amino acids.